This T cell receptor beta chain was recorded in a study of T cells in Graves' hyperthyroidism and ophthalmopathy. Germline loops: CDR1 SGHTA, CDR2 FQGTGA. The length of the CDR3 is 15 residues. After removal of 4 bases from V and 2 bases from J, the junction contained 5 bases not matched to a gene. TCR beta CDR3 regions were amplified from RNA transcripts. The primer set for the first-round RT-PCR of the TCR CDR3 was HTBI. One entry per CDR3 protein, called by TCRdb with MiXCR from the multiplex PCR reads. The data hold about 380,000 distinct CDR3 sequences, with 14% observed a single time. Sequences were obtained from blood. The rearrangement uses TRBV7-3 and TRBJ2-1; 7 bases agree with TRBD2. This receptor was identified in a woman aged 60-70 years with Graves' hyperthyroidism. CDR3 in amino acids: CASSYDGRPYNEQFF. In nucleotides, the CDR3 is TGTGCCAGCAGCTATGACGGGAGGCCCTACAATGAGCAGTTCTTC.